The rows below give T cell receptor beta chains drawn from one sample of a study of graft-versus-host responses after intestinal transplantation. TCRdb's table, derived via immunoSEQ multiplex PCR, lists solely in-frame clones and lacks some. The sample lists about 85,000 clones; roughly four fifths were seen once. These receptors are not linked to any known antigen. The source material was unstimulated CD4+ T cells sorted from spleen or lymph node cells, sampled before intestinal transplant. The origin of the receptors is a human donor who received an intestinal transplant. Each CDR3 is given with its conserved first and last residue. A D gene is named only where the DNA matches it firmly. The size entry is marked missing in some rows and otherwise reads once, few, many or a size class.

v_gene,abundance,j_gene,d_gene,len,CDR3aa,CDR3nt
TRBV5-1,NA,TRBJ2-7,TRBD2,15,CASSLGAGSSYEQYF,TGCGCCAGCAGCTTGGGAGCGGGGAGCTCCTACGAGCAGTACTTC
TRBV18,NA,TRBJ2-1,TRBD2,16,CASSPGLALTYNEQFF,TGTGCCAGCTCACCGGGACTAGCCCTAACCTACAATGAGCAGTTCTTC
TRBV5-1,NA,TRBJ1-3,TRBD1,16,CTSSPGQGSVGNTIYF,TGCACCAGCAGCCCCGGACAGGGGAGTGTAGGAAACACCATATATTTT
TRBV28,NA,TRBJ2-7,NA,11,CASSLGYEQYF,TGTGCCAGCAGTTTGGGCTACGAGCAGTACTTC
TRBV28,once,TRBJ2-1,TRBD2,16,CASSAWFAGRNYEQFF,TGTGCCAGCAGCGCTTGGTTTGCCGGGAGGAACTATGAGCAGTTCTTC
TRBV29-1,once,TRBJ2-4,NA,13,CSVEPLAKNIQYF,TGCAGCGTTGAACCCTTAGCCAAAAACATTCAGTACTTC
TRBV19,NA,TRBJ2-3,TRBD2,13,CASRLAGTDTQYF,TGTGCCAGTAGACTAGCGGGCACAGATACGCAGTATTTT
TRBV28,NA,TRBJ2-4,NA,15,CASSPSGIAKNIQYF,TGTGCCAGCAGCCCGAGCGGAATAGCCAAAAACATTCAGTACTTC
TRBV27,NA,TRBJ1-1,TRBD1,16,CASSGTGKTMNTEAFF,TGTGCCAGCAGCGGGACAGGGAAGACCATGAACACTGAAGCTTTCTTT
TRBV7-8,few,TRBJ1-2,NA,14,CASSPRGTAYGYTF,TGTGCCAGCAGCCCCCGTGGAACAGCCTATGGCTACACCTTC
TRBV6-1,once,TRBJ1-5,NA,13,CASSEVENQPQHF,TGTGCCAGCAGTGAAGTGGAGAATCAGCCCCAGCATTTT
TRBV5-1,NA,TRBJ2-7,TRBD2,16,CASSWGTSGSTYEQYF,TGCGCCAGCAGCTGGGGGACTAGCGGGAGTACTTACGAGCAGTACTTC
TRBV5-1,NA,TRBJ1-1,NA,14,CASSLRTTNTEAFF,TGCGCCAGCAGCTTGAGGACAACGAACACTGAAGCTTTCTTT
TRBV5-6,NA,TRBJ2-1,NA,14,CASTLNGVHNEQFF,TGTGCCAGCACTCTGAACGGAGTCCACAATGAGCAGTTCTTC
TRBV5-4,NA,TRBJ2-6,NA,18,CASSYWGPSLPGANVLTF,TGTGCCAGCAGTTACTGGGGGCCTTCGCTCCCTGGGGCCAACGTCCTGACTTTC
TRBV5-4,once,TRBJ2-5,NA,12,CASSQYQETQYF,TGTGCCAGCAGCCAGTACCAAGAGACCCAGTACTTC
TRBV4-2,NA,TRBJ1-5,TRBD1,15,CASRRDAQGGQPQHF,TGTGCCAGCAGGAGAGACGCACAGGGGGGACAGCCCCAGCATTTT
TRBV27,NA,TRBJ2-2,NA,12,CASSFPRGELFF,TGTGCCAGCAGTTTCCCACGGGGGGAGCTGTTTTTT
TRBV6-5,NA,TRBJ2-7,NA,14,CASTPPGLGNEQYF,TGTGCCAGCACACCTCCTGGCCTAGGCAACGAGCAGTACTTC
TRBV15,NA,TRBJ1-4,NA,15,CATSRGAREGEKLFF,TGTGCCACCAGCAGAGGCGCCAGGGAGGGTGAAAAACTGTTTTTT